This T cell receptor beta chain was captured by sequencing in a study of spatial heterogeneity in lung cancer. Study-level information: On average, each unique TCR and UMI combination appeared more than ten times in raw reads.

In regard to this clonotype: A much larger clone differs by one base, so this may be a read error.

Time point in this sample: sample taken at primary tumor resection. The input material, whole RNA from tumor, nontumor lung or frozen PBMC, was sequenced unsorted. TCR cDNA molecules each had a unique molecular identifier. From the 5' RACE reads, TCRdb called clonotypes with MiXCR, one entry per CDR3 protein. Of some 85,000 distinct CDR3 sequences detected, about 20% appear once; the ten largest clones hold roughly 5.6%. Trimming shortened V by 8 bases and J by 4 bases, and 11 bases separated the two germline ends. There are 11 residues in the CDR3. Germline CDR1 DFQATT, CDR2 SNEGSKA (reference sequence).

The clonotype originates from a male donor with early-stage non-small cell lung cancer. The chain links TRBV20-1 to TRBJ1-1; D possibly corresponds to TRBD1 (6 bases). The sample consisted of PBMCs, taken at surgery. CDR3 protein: CSPGTITEAFF. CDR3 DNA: TGCAGTCCCGGGACAATCACTGAAGCTTTCTTT.